Sequencing of this TCR beta chain was carried out in a study of T-cell memory formation after mild COVID-19. This CDR3 contains 14 residues. The germline CDR1 and CDR2 sequences are DFQATT and SNEGSKA (reference sequence). With V trimmed by 0 bases and J by 15 bases, 13 bases remained unmatched. This clonotype was observed a handful of times. Its antigen is currently unknown. Study-wide findings and caveats: Certain responding clones were present in pre-infection memory, suggesting participation of cross-reactive memory.

TCR alpha and TCR beta cDNA libraries carrying sample barcodes and UMIs came from 5'RACE with constant-segment primers. TCRdb processed the 5' RACE reads anew with MiXCR; each CDR3 protein has one entry. The sample has approximately 570,000 distinct CDR3 sequences; 15% to 20% are singletons. J is TRBJ2-1 and V is TRBV20-1, with 8 bases that match TRBD2. Sequencing was done on a sample of PBMCs or a T cell subset sorted from them (not recorded which). This TCR was recovered from an adult woman who had mild COVID-19 (a few samples of this study predate the infection). Cell type and time point are not known. CDR3 loop: CSARDSTSELRWFF. DNA for the CDR3: TGCAGTGCTAGAGATTCGACTAGCGAGCTTAGGTGGTTCTTC.